This TCR beta chain was captured by sequencing in a study of cytomegalovirus exposure and HLA in healthy donors. General study findings and limits: Common viral pathogens (according to a later analysis) appeared linked to several of the most significant clusters.

Use of 60 Vbeta and 13 Jbeta primers characterized the PCR. Measured with immunoSEQ multiplex PCR; TCRdb has only the in-frame clones, and not every one. Of roughly 200,000 clones listed, 75% to 80% are singletons. A remark on this clone: Antigen: not known.

V was pared by 0 bases and J by 1 base, with 6 bases between. Germline CDR1 KGHSH, CDR2 LQKENI. The CDR3 is 15 amino acids. The receptor was isolated from a female donor in good health and CMV-seronegative. Sequencing used PBMCs. J is TRBJ1-4 and V is TRBV18; D ambiguous. The CDR3 coding sequence is TGTGCCAGCTCACCACCCGGTCTAACTAATGAAAAACTGTTTTTT. Translated: CASSPPGLTNEKLFF.